The present entry profiles one T cell receptor beta chain with its context. The antigen remains unidentified. This sample was taken from a study of cytomegalovirus exposure and HLA in healthy donors. Overall study: A preliminary data release comprised 80 million or so unique TCRs obtained from HLA-typed donors. Of all 400 or so donors who were genotyped, about 84% belonged to the Caucasian-associated ancestry cluster. Study-level results: Previously analyzed data showed that most TCR beta V segments were productive at a frequency of about 90% or about 30%. Analysis performed later showed TCR beta chains linked to HLA being more clonally expanded than equally common others.

Trimming left V 5 bases short and J 2 bases short, with 16 bases between. CDR1 MNHEY and CDR2 SVGAGI come from the germline V gene. There are 15 residues in the CDR3. The PCR had 60 Vbeta and 13 Jbeta primers. TCRdb's table, derived via immunoSEQ multiplex PCR, lists solely in-frame clones and lacks some. The sample contains approximately 110,000 clones, 75% to 90% of which appear only once. Material: PBMCs. V and J are TRBV6-5 and TRBJ2-7; the D is unclear. The receptor was isolated from a man between 25 and 39 years old in good health and CMV-seropositive. The CDR3 DNA reads TGTGCCAGCAGTACTCAACTTCGCCATCCCTACGAGCAGTACTTC. Its protein product is CASSTQLRHPYEQYF.